One sample yielded the 4 T cell receptor beta chains listed below, sequenced in a study of T cell responses to AZD1222 COVID-19 vaccine. Sequencing was performed with immunoSEQ multiplex PCR; in TCRdb, only in-frame clones are kept and a portion is missing. The sample consists of around 100,000 clones, 88% of them appearing once. This sample comprised peripheral blood, obtained on day 0 of AZD1222 vaccination. Source of these receptors: an adult in good health.

The chain combines TRBV21-1 with TRBJ2-6; the table's D call, TRBD1, has no DNA check behind it. TRBV21-1 is flagged as a pseudogene. The CDR3 spans 18 residues. CDR3 coding DNA: TGTGCCAGCAGCAATCCTTCAGGGGGTTACTCTGGGGCCAACGTCCTGACTTTC. As protein: CASSNPSGGYSGANVLTF.

This clone showed up just a few times. The chain employs TRBV30 and TRBJ2-7; 8 bases line up with TRBD1. Germline values: CDR1 GTSNPN, CDR2 SVGIG (reference sequence). Trimming cost V 1 base and J 7 bases; bases outside gene matches: 3. CDR3 length equals 12 residues. The CDR3 loop is CAWSGQGWEQYF. CDR3 nucleotides: TGTGCCTGGAGTGGACAGGGGTGGGAGCAGTACTTC.

The rearrangement joins TRBV2 to TRBJ2-2; the match to TRBD1 covers 7 bases. There are 13 residues in the CDR3. Germline V gene sequence: CDR1 SNHLY, CDR2 FYNNEI. Trimming took 9 bases from V and 7 from J; bases not matched to a gene: 8. For the CDR3, the DNA is TGTGCCAGGGGACAGAAAGCTTTCGGGGAGCTGTTTTTT. Translation: CARGQKAFGELFF.

V is TRBV27 and J is TRBJ1-4, with a tentative D call TRBD1 (5 bases). The length of the CDR3 is 16 residues. Germline V gives CDR1 MNHEY, CDR2 SMNVEV (reference sequence). V was trimmed by 5 bases and J by 0 bases, leaving 13 bases between them. The CDR3, as DNA: TGTGCCAGCAGTAGATGGATGGGGGCAACTAATGAAAAACTGTTTTTT. It codes for CASSRWMGATNEKLFF.